The 15 T cell receptor beta chains presented below share a single source sample, sequenced in a study of CD8+ T cells in alopecia areata. cDNA reverse transcribed from extracted RNA served as the sequencing template. Some clones are missing from TCRdb's copy, which holds only in-frame ones; the method was immunoSEQ multiplex PCR. The profile shows about 110,000 clones, around 59% of them singletons. Sample: CD8+ T cells sorted from blood. These receptors all stem from a human donor in good health.

There are a few counts of this clone. The V and J genes are TRBV13 and TRBJ1-5, with no clear D. The CDR3 is 15 residues long. Germline V gene sequence: CDR1 PRHDT, CDR2 FYEKMQ (reference sequence). Trimming stripped 0 bases from V and 5 bases from J, with 11 bases between. The CDR3 loop reads CASSLGSERDQPQHF. In nucleotides, the CDR3 is TGTGCCAGCAGCTTAGGCAGTGAGAGGGATCAGCCCCAGCATTTT.

The chain carries TRBV7-9 and TRBJ2-1, with a weak D call TRBD1 (5 bases). V lost 8 bases to trimming and J lost 5 bases, with 22 bases between them. The CDR3 is 16 residues long. Looked up from germline, CDR1 is SEHNR and CDR2 is FQNEAQ (reference sequence). CDR3 in amino acids: CASLGGSGSSHNEQFF. CDR3 DNA sequence: TGTGCCAGCTTGGGTGGGTCAGGGTCTTCCCACAATGAGCAGTTCTTC.

This chain joins TRBV6-1 and TRBJ1-1; 7 bases agree with TRBD1. The V segment lost 6 bases and the J segment 1 base; nucleotides outside the gene matches: 8. The CDR3 loop spans 15 amino acids. Germline V lookup: CDR1 MNHNS, CDR2 SASEGT. For the CDR3, the DNA is TGTGCCAGCAGGGTGCTGGCAGGGGGGAACACTGAAGCTTTCTTT. It codes for CASRVLAGGNTEAFF.

This rearrangement joins TRBV25-1 to TRBJ2-5; 8 bases are a match to TRBD2. The germline gives CDR1 MGHDK, CDR2 SYGVNS. V trimming: 4 bases; J trimming: 5 bases; junction bases outside the gene matches: 3. This CDR3 has 13 amino acids. CDR3 sequence (DNA): TGTGCCAGCAGTGCGGGGGGGGGTGAGACCCAGTACTTC. This sequence encodes CASSAGGGETQYF.

This rearrangement joins TRBV4-2 to TRBJ2-1; 7 bases are shared with TRBD1. CDR1 is LGHNA and CDR2 is YNFKEQ in the germline V gene. This CDR3 has 19 residues. Germline trimming cut 0 bases from V and 8 bases from J; bases unmatched to any gene: 19. CDR3 protein: CASSQDLQGSWGTGDEQFF. Written as DNA, the CDR3 is TGTGCCAGCAGCCAAGATCTACAGGGGAGCTGGGGCACCGGTGATGAGCAGTTCTTC.

This clone was counted between two and nine times. The chain recombines TRBV15 with TRBJ1-5; D is unresolved. V lost 3 bases and J 1 base, leaving 10 bases between the germline ends. Germline CDR1 and CDR2: LNHNV and YYDKDF (reference sequence). The CDR3 consists of 15 residues. The CDR3 DNA is TGTGCCACCAGCAGTGAGCTGGACAGCAATCAGCCCCAGCATTTT. Translated: CATSSELDSNQPQHF.

The chain links TRBV13 to TRBJ2-7; perhaps TRBD2 as D (6 bases). Trimming removed 5 bases at V and 3 bases at J, with 11 bases between. The germline V gene has CDR1 PRHDT and CDR2 FYEKMQ (reference sequence). The CDR3 extends over 13 amino acids. For the CDR3, the DNA is TGTGCCAGCAGCCGAGGGACTTACTACGAGCAGTACTTC. Its translation is CASSRGTYYEQYF.

V is TRBV15 and J is TRBJ1-5; D is unclear. The CDR3 extends over 16 amino acids. Deletions cut 5 bases from V and 3 bases from J, with 17 bases between. The germline gives CDR1 LNHNV, CDR2 YYDKDF (reference sequence). The CDR3 sequence: CATSGNIRPSNQPQHF. Here the CDR3 DNA reads TGTGCCACCAGCGGGAACATACGACCGTCCAATCAGCCCCAGCATTTT.

This clone appeared a few times. The chain couples TRBV4-2 to TRBJ2-7, with D perhaps TRBD1 or TRBD2 (5 bases each). The CDR3 loop spans 15 amino acids. The germline gives CDR1 LGHNA, CDR2 YNFKEQ. Trimming removed 5 bases from V and 5 bases from J, with 19 bases in between. For the CDR3, the DNA is TGTGCCAGCAGCTTAGTTGGGGGAGAGTACCACGAGCAGTACTTC. This gives the protein CASSLVGGEYHEQYF.

The V and J genes are TRBV5-1 and TRBJ2-2, with unresolved D. The CDR3 covers 17 residues. V was pared by 0 bases and J by 6 bases, with 18 bases between. The germline V gene encodes CDR1 SGHRS and CDR2 YFSETQ. CDR3 amino acids: CASSLASQTRHAGELFF. The DNA of the CDR3 is TGCGCCAGCAGCTTGGCCAGCCAGACACGACACGCCGGGGAGCTGTTTTTT.

This clone was detected a few times. V is TRBV30 and J is TRBJ1-1; D is unresolved. Germline-derived CDR1 and CDR2 are GTSNPN and SVGIG (reference sequence). V dropped 4 bases and J dropped 0 bases, with 18 bases sitting between them. There are 16 residues in the CDR3. For the CDR3, the DNA is TGTGCCTGGACCCGGCCGAGCAGTCGAATGAACACTGAAGCTTTCTTT. Encoded protein: CAWTRPSSRMNTEAFF. Together with reference TRBV30 and TRBJ1-1, the CDR3 gives the full variable domain: SQTIHQWPATLVQPVGSPLSLECTVEGTSNPNLYWYRQAAGRGLQLLFYSVGIGQISSEVPQNLSASRPQDRQFILSSKKLLLSDSGFYLCAWTRPSSRMNTEAFFGQGTRLTVV.

The J gene is TRBJ2-1, the V gene TRBV7-3, with D perhaps TRBD2 (5 bases). The V end lost 1 base, the J end lost 2 bases, and 9 bases lay between the germline ends. Per germline, CDR1 SGHTA and CDR2 FQGTGA. The CDR3 totals 15 residues. In DNA form, the CDR3 reads TGTGCCAGCAGCTTAATGGCGGGTACCTACAATGAGCAGTTCTTC. This translates into CASSLMAGTYNEQFF.

The rearrangement joins TRBV5-4 to TRBJ2-7, with 8 bases identical to TRBD1. Germline V gene lookup returns CDR1 SGHNT and CDR2 YYREEE (reference sequence). V was clipped by 2 bases and J by 1 base; unmatched bases: 5. CDR3 size: 15 residues. CDR3 sequence: CASSFTGGISYEQYF. CDR3 coding DNA: TGTGCCAGCAGCTTCACAGGGGGTATATCCTACGAGCAGTACTTC.

J is TRBJ2-1 and V is TRBV7-9; D gene unclear. The CDR3 is 13 residues long. Germline V gene sequence: CDR1 SEHNR, CDR2 FQNEAQ (reference sequence). V lost 0 bases and J lost 12, with 12 bases in between. The CDR3 spells CASSLAVNEGQFF. CDR3 in DNA: TGTGCCAGCAGCTTAGCAGTCAATGAAGGGCAGTTCTTC.

J is TRBJ2-3 and V is TRBV28; TRBD1 is a possible D gene (5 bases). Trimming cost V 5 bases and J 5 bases, with 17 bases left between them. Germline V CDR1 and CDR2: MDHEN, SYDVKM. The CDR3 consists of 15 residues. In nucleotides, the CDR3 is TGTGCCAGCAGTGGTGTGTGGGCAGGGCGAGATACGCAGTATTTT. Translated, it gives CASSGVWAGRDTQYF.